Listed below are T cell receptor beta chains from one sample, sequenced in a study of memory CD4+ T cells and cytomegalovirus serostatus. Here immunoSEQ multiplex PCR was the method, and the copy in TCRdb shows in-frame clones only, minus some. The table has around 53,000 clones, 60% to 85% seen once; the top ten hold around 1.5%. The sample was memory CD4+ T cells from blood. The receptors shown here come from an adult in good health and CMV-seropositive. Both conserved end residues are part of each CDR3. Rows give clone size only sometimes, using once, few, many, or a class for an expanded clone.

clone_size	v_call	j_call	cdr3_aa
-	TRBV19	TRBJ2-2	CASSLLGNTGELFF
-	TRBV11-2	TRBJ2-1	CASSRLGTSGTNEQFF
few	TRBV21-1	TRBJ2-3	CASSKVEVTDTDTQYF
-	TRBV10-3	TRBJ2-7	CAISPGQWGEQYF
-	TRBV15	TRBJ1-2	CATSRDRTGWGYTF
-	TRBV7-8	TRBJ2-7	CASSPGTGRGEQYF
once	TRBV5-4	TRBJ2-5	CASRFRQQETQYF
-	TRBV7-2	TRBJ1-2	CASSPPRTDGYTF
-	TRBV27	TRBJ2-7	CASSSYTRGQGYEQYF
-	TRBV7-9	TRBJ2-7	CASSLNYRGKAYEQYF
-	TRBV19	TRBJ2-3	CASRQGPGDTQYF
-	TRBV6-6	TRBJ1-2	CAGQGAYGYTF
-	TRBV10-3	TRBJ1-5	CAISESTGNQPQHF
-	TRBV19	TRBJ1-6	CASSIVVGGSPLHF
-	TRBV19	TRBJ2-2	CASSLTDRVHGELFF
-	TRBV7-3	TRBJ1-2	CASSLIGGDGYTF
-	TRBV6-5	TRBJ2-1	CASSPDRSSYNEQFF
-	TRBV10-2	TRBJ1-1	CASSKGGGTEAFF
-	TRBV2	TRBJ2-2	CASKQGAWGTGELFF
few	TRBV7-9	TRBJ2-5	CASSSRTAGETQYF
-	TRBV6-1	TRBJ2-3	CASSAPAHTSTDTQYF
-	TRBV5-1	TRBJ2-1	CASSLAPGLAGNNEQFF
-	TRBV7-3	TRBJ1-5	CASRPNAGGREHQPQHF
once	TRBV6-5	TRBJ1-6	CASSYTGGGSPLHF
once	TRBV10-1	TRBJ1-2	CASSKGQGAIGGYTF
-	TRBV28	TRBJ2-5	CASSLGGPQETQYF
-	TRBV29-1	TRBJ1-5	CSDGQFYQPQHF
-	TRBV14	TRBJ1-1	CASSRTGGNTEAFF
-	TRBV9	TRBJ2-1	CASSKNRDRGRNEQFF
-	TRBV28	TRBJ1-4	CASSLGGGKEKLFF
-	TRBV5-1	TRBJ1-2	CASSTRQAGHGYTF
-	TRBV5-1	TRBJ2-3	CASRPGQVSTDTQYF
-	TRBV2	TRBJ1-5	CASRESAGTRAGQPQHF
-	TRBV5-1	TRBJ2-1	CASSLGSGPSSYNEQFF
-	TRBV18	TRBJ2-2	CASSPNRVANTGELFF
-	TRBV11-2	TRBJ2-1	CASSPLLGGGNEQFF
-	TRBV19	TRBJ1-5	CASRLNRDAQGDQPQHF
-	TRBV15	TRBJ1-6	CATSRDLPQTNPLHF
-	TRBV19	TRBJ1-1	CARRFRGIMNTEAFF
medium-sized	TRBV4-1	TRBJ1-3	CASSLEVTFSGNTIYF
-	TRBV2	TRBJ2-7	CASSVTGVYEQYF
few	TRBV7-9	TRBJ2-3	CASSLVGPADTQYF
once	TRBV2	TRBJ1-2	CASSEQGDYGYTF
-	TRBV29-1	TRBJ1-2	CSVGGGVTNYGYTF
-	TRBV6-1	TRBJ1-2	CASSERGLGYTF
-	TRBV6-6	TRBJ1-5	CASSPPGQGNQPQHF
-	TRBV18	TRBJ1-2	CASSPPGQGIGYTF
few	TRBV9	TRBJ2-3	CASSIQGRRTDTQYF
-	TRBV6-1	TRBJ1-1	CASSEQGPAGTEAFF
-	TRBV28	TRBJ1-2	CATLIRGRGPGGYTF
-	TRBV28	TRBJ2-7	CASSFGFYEQYF
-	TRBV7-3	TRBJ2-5	CASSPLAGSDKETQYF
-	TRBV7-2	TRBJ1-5	CASRRQGANQPQHF
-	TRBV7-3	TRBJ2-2	CASSLRGQGSATGELFF
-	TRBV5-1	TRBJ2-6	CASSRTSGSSGANVLTF
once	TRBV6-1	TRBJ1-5	CASSDRGFQPQHF
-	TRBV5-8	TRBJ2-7	CASSLGNGNSYEQYF
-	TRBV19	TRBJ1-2	CASSLTGVGSYGYTF
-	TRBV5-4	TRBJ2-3	CASSPDRGLGADTQYF